Shown below are 24 T cell receptor beta chains from a single sample sequenced in a study. TCRdb reanalysed the RT-PCR reads using MiXCR and keeps one entry per CDR3 protein. Among about 680,000 distinct CDR3 sequences listed, more than 13% were seen once. The sequenced sample consisted of memory CD4+ T cells from blood. The source of these receptors is a female donor in good health, serving as a healthy control.

This clonotype was counted at least ten times. The chain joins TRBV4-2 to TRBJ2-5; D perhaps matches TRBD1 (5 bases). With 3 bases removed from V and 7 bases from J, the gap between germline ends came to 15 bases. CDR3 length equals 14 residues. CDR1 LGHNA and CDR2 YNFKEQ come from the germline V gene. This CDR3 reads CASSQDDSSGTQYF. The CDR3, as DNA: TGTGCCAGCAGCCAGGACGACAGTTCGGGGACCCAGTACTTC.

In this sample, this clonotype turned up a few times. A much larger clone sits a single nucleotide away, making a read error possible. This chain connects TRBV6-1 to TRBJ2-7; TRBD2 matches at 14 bases. This CDR3 has 14 amino acids. Germline CDR1 and CDR2: MNHNS and SASEGT. CDR3 nucleotides: TGTGCCAGCAGGGGACTAGCGGGAGATTACGAGCAGTGCTTC. As protein: CASRGLAGDYEQCF.

V gene TRBV2 combines with J gene TRBJ1-1; no definite D call. Germline CDR1 and CDR2: SNHLY and FYNNEI. There are 14 residues in the CDR3. V lost 3 bases, J lost 1 base, and 9 bases lay in between. CDR3 in amino acids: CASSDLTSNTEAFF. The CDR3 DNA is TGTGCCAGCAGTGACCTCACCTCGAACACTGAAGCTTTCTTT.

This clonotype was observed a handful of times. The V call is TRBV15, the J call TRBJ1-1; D not certain. Germline CDR1 reads LNHNV; CDR2 reads YYDKDF (reference sequence). This CDR3 contains 14 residues. Trimming left V 1 base short and J 0 bases short, with 6 bases between. CDR3 in DNA: TGTGCCACCAGCAGAGCCTATTTGAACACTGAAGCTTTCTTT. Protein sequence: CATSRAYLNTEAFF.

J is TRBJ2-7 and V is TRBV29-1, with 9 bases matching TRBD1. The CDR3 sequence is 10 residues long. The J segment lost 13 bases and the V segment lost 6 bases, leaving 7 bases of the junction unmatched. Germline V CDR1 and CDR2: SQVTM, ANQGSEA. This CDR3 reads CSVQRTGVYF. In DNA, the CDR3 is TGCAGCGTCCAGAGGACAGGGGTTTACTTC.

The sample holds a few counts of this clonotype. The chain combines TRBV29-1 with TRBJ1-1; possible D gene TRBD1, 5 bases. V lost 0 bases and J 0 bases, leaving 11 bases between the germline ends. Germline assignment: CDR1 SQVTM and CDR2 ANQGSEA. This CDR3 contains 15 residues. The CDR3 region has the DNA TGCAGCGTTGAAGATCGCGGGGGGTTGAACACTGAAGCTTTCTTT. Protein: CSVEDRGGLNTEAFF. The full variable domain, completed using reference TRBV29-1 and TRBJ1-1, is SAVISQKPSRDICQRGTSLTIQCQVDSQVTMMFWYRQQPGQSLTLIATANQGSEATYESGFVIDKFPISRPNLTFSTLTVSNMSPEDSSIYLCSVEDRGGLNTEAFFGQGTRLTVV.

There are many counts of this clonotype. The chain employs TRBV20-1 and TRBJ2-7; 13 bases are a match to TRBD2. The length of the CDR3 is 14 residues. The junction had 7 bases not matched to a gene; V was cut back by 6 bases and J by 5 bases. Germline V gives CDR1 DFQATT, CDR2 SNEGSKA (reference sequence). The CDR3 sequence: CSAQTSGGGHEQYF. As DNA, the CDR3 is TGCAGTGCGCAAACTAGCGGGGGGGGTCACGAGCAGTACTTC.

This clonotype was recorded a few times. The chain carries TRBV7-2 and TRBJ1-3; TRBD1 agrees at 7 bases. CDR3 length equals 16 residues. The V gene's germline CDR1 is SGHTA and CDR2 FQGNSA. With V trimmed by 5 bases and J by 4 bases, 11 bases remained unmatched. CDR3 nucleotide sequence: TGTGCCAGCAGCCAGGGACAGTCTGGGACGGGAAACACCATATATTTT. Its protein product is CASSQGQSGTGNTIYF.

The chain employs TRBV6-5 and TRBJ2-1; TRBD1 or TRBD2 may be the D gene (6 bases each). CDR1 and CDR2 from the germline V gene are MNHEY and SVGAGI. The CDR3 is 13 amino acids. Trimming cost V 0 bases and J 9 bases, with 9 bases left between them. CDR3: CASSYSGGSEQFF. CDR3 DNA sequence: TGTGCCAGCAGTTACTCAGGGGGGAGTGAGCAGTTCTTC.

The chain employs TRBV24-1 and TRBJ2-2; D may be TRBD1 (5 bases). CDR1 and CDR2 (germline): KGHDR, SFDVKD. The V end lost 7 bases, the J end lost 2 bases, and 22 bases lay between the germline ends. CDR3 length: 18 residues. CDR3 sequence reads: CATSATRLQGANTGELFF. CDR3 in DNA: TGTGCCACCAGCGCGACCCGACTGCAGGGCGCTAACACCGGGGAGCTGTTTTTT.

Ten or more counts support this clonotype. The J gene is TRBJ2-7, the V gene TRBV7-2; D perhaps matches TRBD2 (7 bases). The V end was cut by 6 bases, the J end by 3 bases, with 15 bases between. CDR1 is SGHTA and CDR2 is FQGNSA in the germline V gene. The CDR3 is 14 amino acids. The CDR3 reads CASRTMGGGYEQYF. The CDR3 nucleotides read TGTGCCAGCAGAACGATGGGAGGGGGCTACGAGCAGTACTTC.

This clonotype came up many times. The chain recombines TRBV7-2 with TRBJ2-7; D gene ambiguous. The CDR3 loop spans 18 amino acids. The V and J ends lost 1 base and 3 bases respectively, with 22 bases between them. CDR1 and CDR2 (germline): SGHTA, FQGNSA. The CDR3 sequence: CASSLDARSSAHGYEQYF. The CDR3 nucleotides read TGTGCCAGCAGCTTAGACGCCCGTAGCTCGGCTCACGGCTACGAGCAGTACTTC.

The chain joins TRBV20-1 to TRBJ1-2; 7 nucleotides agree with TRBD1. The CDR3 loop spans 15 amino acids. V lost 3 bases to trimming and J lost 4 bases; unmatched junction nucleotides: 11. In germline, CDR1 is DFQATT, CDR2 SNEGSKA (reference sequence). The CDR3, as DNA: TGCAGTGCTAGGGGGGGGGACAGCTGGATCTATGGCTACACCTTC. This encodes CSARGGDSWIYGYTF.

The rearrangement uses TRBV5-1 and TRBJ2-5, with 13 bases fitting TRBD2. In germline, CDR1 is SGHRS, CDR2 YFSETQ. V was clipped by 0 bases and J by 2 bases; unmatched bases: 4. The CDR3 loop spans 17 amino acids. The CDR3 coding sequence is TGCGCCAGCAGCTTGGGACTAGCGGGGGGATCACAAGAGACCCAGTACTTC. Translation: CASSLGLAGGSQETQYF. The entire variable domain, with the rest obtained from reference TRBV5-1 and TRBJ2-5, is as follows: KAGVTQTPRYLIKTRGQQVTLSCSPISGHRSVSWYQQTPGQGLQFLFEYFSETQRNKGNFPGRFSGRQFSNSRSEMNVSTLELGDSALYLCASSLGLAGGSQETQYFGPGTRLLVL.

The V and J genes are TRBV11-1 and TRBJ2-5, with TRBD2 identical over 13 bases. The CDR3 is 16 residues long. V shed 4 bases and J 2 bases; nucleotides not matched to a gene: 4. Germline V gene lookup returns CDR1 SGHAT and CDR2 FQDESV (reference sequence). The CDR3 here is CASSSWTSGRQETQYF. The CDR3 DNA follows: TGTGCCAGCAGCTCCTGGACTAGCGGGAGACAAGAGACCCAGTACTTC.

The chain joins TRBV5-1 to TRBJ2-1, with 9 bases that match TRBD2. CDR3 length equals 16 residues. Unmatched junction bases numbered 5, after V lost 0 bases and J lost 4 bases. CDR1 is SGHRS, CDR2 YFSETQ, per germline. CDR3 nucleotide sequence: TGCGCCAGCAGCTTGGGACTTACTAGCGGGTACAATGAGCAGTTCTTC. Protein product: CASSLGLTSGYNEQFF.

The CDR3 DNA is TGTGCCACCAGTGAAACAGGGTTATCTGGAAACACCATATATTTT. This codes for CATSETGLSGNTIYF. The chain recombines TRBV24-1 with TRBJ1-3; a weak D match, TRBD1 (6 bases). Trimming shortened V by 4 bases and J by 1 base, and 10 bases separated the two germline ends. CDR3 length: 15 amino acids. The germline V gene has CDR1 KGHDR and CDR2 SFDVKD.

For this clonotype: A much larger clone lies one base from this, so it may be a read error. This chain links TRBV4-1 with TRBJ2-7; tentative D call: TRBD1 (5 bases). Trimming left V 4 bases short and J 3 bases short, with 19 bases between. This CDR3 spans 16 amino acids. Germline assignment: CDR1 MGHRA and CDR2 YSYEKL. The CDR3 region is CASSRPHTDRNYEQYF. The CDR3 nucleotides read TGCGCCAGCAGCCGACCACATACCGACAGAAACTACGAGCAGTACTTC.

This clonotype was observed a handful of times. The chain employs TRBV2 and TRBJ1-1, with no clear D. The CDR3 extends over 13 amino acids. CDR1 is SNHLY and CDR2 is FYNNEI in the germline V gene. Deletions cut 6 bases from V and 3 bases from J, with 11 bases between. The CDR3 DNA reads as TGTGCCAGCAGGCCCAACCTGGACACTGAAGCTTTCTTT. This encodes CASRPNLDTEAFF.

The chain recombines TRBV6-6 with TRBJ1-2; TRBD1 aligns across 8 bases. CDR1 and CDR2 from the germline V gene are MNHNY and SVGAGI (reference sequence). The J segment lost 13 bases and the V segment lost 2 bases, leaving 9 bases of the junction unmatched. The CDR3 has 13 residues. CDR3 coding DNA: TGTGCCAGCAGTTACGGGCAGGGGGCCAGTGGCACCTTC. Amino acids: CASSYGQGASGTF.

The rearrangement links TRBV5-1 to TRBJ2-3; no reliable D call. Germline assignment: CDR1 SGHRS and CDR2 YFSETQ. CDR3 length equals 12 residues. V shed 7 bases and J shed 5 bases, with 11 bases lying between them. CDR3 sequence reads: CASSPVEDTQYF. Written as DNA, the CDR3 is TGCGCCAGCTCCCCGGTCGAAGATACGCAGTATTTT.

The chain has TRBV28 and TRBJ2-7; D may be TRBD1 or TRBD2 (5 bases each). The germline V gene has CDR1 MDHEN and CDR2 SYDVKM. The CDR3 extends over 13 amino acids. V lost 4 bases and J 3 bases, leaving 10 bases between the germline ends. As DNA, the CDR3 is TGTGCCAGCAGTTCCGGGACCCTCTACGAGCAGTACTTC. The encoded protein is CASSSGTLYEQYF.

There are many counts of this clonotype. V gene TRBV24-1 combines with J gene TRBJ2-1, with TRBD2 matching over 13 bases. Unmatched junction bases numbered 8, after V lost 4 bases and J lost 0 bases. Germline V gene data show CDR1 as KGHDR and CDR2 as SFDVKD. This CDR3 region has 19 residues. CDR3 residues: CATSDSWTSGSSSYNEQFF. CDR3 DNA sequence: TGTGCCACCAGTGACTCCTGGACTAGCGGGAGTAGCTCCTACAATGAGCAGTTCTTC.

This clonotype was picked up a small number of times. V and J are TRBV15 and TRBJ2-7; the D is unclear. Germline values: CDR1 LNHNV, CDR2 YYDKDF (reference sequence). CDR3 length: 13 amino acids. V was cut by 0 bases and J by 4 bases, with 7 bases left in between. The DNA for the CDR3 is TGTGCCACCAGCAGAGAGTATAAGTACGAGCAGTACTTC. Its translation is CATSREYKYEQYF. Drawing the rest from reference TRBV15 and TRBJ2-7, the complete variable domain is DAMVIQNPRYQVTQFGKPVTLSCSQTLNHNVMYWYQQKSSQAPKLLFHYYDKDFNNEADTPDNFQSRRPNTSFCFLDIRSPGLGDTAMYLCATSREYKYEQYFGPGTRLTVT.